Listed below are T cell receptor beta chains from one sample, sequenced in a study of regulatory and conventional T cells in RAG deficiency. Method: immunoSEQ multiplex PCR; TCRdb's copy keeps in-frame clones and lacks some. The sample has about 3,300 clones, under 95% seen once. Another study also made use of these data, one on regulatory T cells.

Sequences were obtained from CD4+ Tregs sorted from blood. The receptor source for this set is a human donor in good health. CDR3s include the opening cysteine and the closing phenylalanine or tryptophan. The D gene is left open where the match is weak. A row's size may be missing; if present it is once, few, many or a size class.

D gene	V gene	CDR3 length	clone size	J gene	CDR3 DNA	CDR3 protein
-	TRBV9	16	-	TRBJ1-1	TGTGCCAGCAGCGTACAACTTCGGAAGATGAACACTGAAGCTTTCTTT	CASSVQLRKMNTEAFF
-	TRBV5-1	14	once	TRBJ1-1	TGCGCCAGCAGCACTGGGAGCCCCAACACTGAAGCTTTCTTT	CASSTGSPNTEAFF
TRBD2	TRBV6-5	16	-	TRBJ2-1	TGTGCCAGCAGTTACTTTGGGACTACTGGGTACAATGAGCAGTTCTTC	CASSYFGTTGYNEQFF
-	TRBV7-9	14	-	TRBJ2-2	TGTGCCAGCAGCTTAGAGATTTCTACCGGGGAGCTGTTTTTT	CASSLEISTGELFF
-	TRBV18	15	-	TRBJ2-7	TGTGCCAGCTCACCTGCGGGCTATGGGGCCTACGAGCAGTACTTC	CASSPAGYGAYEQYF
TRBD1	TRBV14	15	-	TRBJ2-1	TGTGCCAGCAGCCAAGAGCAGGGGGCCTACAATGAGCAGTTCTTC	CASSQEQGAYNEQFF
TRBD2	TRBV7-9	16	-	TRBJ2-1	TGTGCCAGCAGCCGGCCCGGGACTAGCGGCGGTATGCGGCAGTTCTTC	CASSRPGTSGGMRQFF
TRBD2	TRBV2	17	-	TRBJ2-3	TGTGCCAGCAGTGACGGTCAGCGGGGGGTACGGATAGATACGCAGTATTTT	CASSDGQRGVRIDTQYF
-	TRBV2	14	-	TRBJ1-3	TGTGCCAGCAGATCAGGGGTGAGAGGAAACACCATATATTTT	CASRSGVRGNTIYF
-	TRBV29-1	15	-	TRBJ1-2	TGCAGCGTTGAAGATGGGAGGGTAGGGAGGTATGGCTACACCTTC	CSVEDGRVGRYGYTF
TRBD2	TRBV7-2	15	-	TRBJ2-7	TGTGCCAGCAGCTTCACTAGCGGGGGCCCTTACGAGCAGTACTTC	CASSFTSGGPYEQYF
TRBD1	TRBV6-1	15	-	TRBJ2-2	TGTGCCAGCAGTGCAGGGACAGGGCACACCGGGGAGCTGTTTTTT	CASSAGTGHTGELFF
TRBD1	TRBV5-4	13	-	TRBJ2-7	TGTGCCAGCAGCTTGGACAGGGGACACGAGCAGTACTTC	CASSLDRGHEQYF
-	TRBV18	15	-	TRBJ2-7	TGTGCCAGCTCACCTCCTCTTGGGAGACACTACGAGCAGTACTTC	CASSPPLGRHYEQYF
-	TRBV10-1	14	-	TRBJ2-2	TGCGCCAGCAGTCCGGGACAACTCACCGGGGAGCTGTTTTTT	CASSPGQLTGELFF
-	TRBV7-8	18	-	TRBJ1-3	TGTGCCAGCAGCTTAGTCGAAACCTGGGGCGGGGCTGGAAACACCATATATTTT	CASSLVETWGGAGNTIYF
-	TRBV5-1	12	-	TRBJ2-5	TGCGCCAGCAGCCTAATCCAAGAGACCCAGTACTTC	CASSLIQETQYF
-	TRBV28	11	-	TRBJ1-4	TGTGCCAGCAGTTTCGGTGAAAAACTGTTTTTT	CASSFGEKLFF
-	TRBV11-3	11	-	TRBJ2-1	TGTGCCAGCGCACGTTACAATGAGCAGTTCTTC	CASARYNEQFF
-	TRBV2	15	-	TRBJ1-5	TGTGCCAGCAGTGAACTCAGGTTGGCCCTTCAGCCCCAGCATTTT	CASSELRLALQPQHF
-	TRBV19	13	-	TRBJ2-3	TGTGCCAGTAGTAACAGGGGCACAGATACGCAGTATTTT	CASSNRGTDTQYF
TRBD2	TRBV5-1	17	few	TRBJ2-1	TGCGCCAGCAGCTTGGAGTTAGCGGGAGGGCCGGAGAATGAGCAGTTCTTC	CASSLELAGGPENEQFF
TRBD2	TRBV5-1	17	once	TRBJ2-1	TGCGCCAGCAGCTTGGGGGGGACTAGCGGCCTCGGCAATGAGCAGTTCTTC	CASSLGGTSGLGNEQFF
-	TRBV2	14	few	TRBJ1-5	TGTGCCAGCCGCCCTTGGGGGGCTAGGGAGCCCCAGCATTTT	CASRPWGAREPQHF
TRBD2	TRBV7-2	15	-	TRBJ2-1	TGTGCCAGCAGCTTAGTTTCAGCGGGATTAAATGAGCAGTTCTTC	CASSLVSAGLNEQFF
-	TRBV18	14	-	TRBJ2-7	TGTGCCAGCTCACCACAAGCCGTTTCCCACGAGCAGTACTTC	CASSPQAVSHEQYF
TRBD1	TRBV9	16	-	TRBJ1-6	TGTGCCAGCAGCGTAGGGGACAGGGGCTTTAATTCACCCCTCCACTTT	CASSVGDRGFNSPLHF
TRBD2	TRBV19	15	-	TRBJ2-5	TGTGCCAGTAGCCCAGCGGGAGGGAGGAGAGAGACCCAGTACTTC	CASSPAGGRRETQYF
-	TRBV7-9	14	-	TRBJ1-1	TGTGCCGCCGGGTCTGGACAAATGAACACTGAAGCTTTCTTT	CAAGSGQMNTEAFF
TRBD1	TRBV5-8	17	-	TRBJ1-2	TGTGCCAGCAGCTTGCGGGCGGCGGGGACAGGGATTAGCGGCTACACCTTC	CASSLRAAGTGISGYTF
-	TRBV18	12	-	TRBJ1-1	TGTGCCAGCTCAAAGGGGGGCACTGAAGCTTTCTTT	CASSKGGTEAFF
TRBD1	TRBV18	15	-	TRBJ1-2	TGTGCCAGCTCACCTGACAGGGGGAAGAGCTATGGCTACACCTTC	CASSPDRGKSYGYTF
-	TRBV27	15	-	TRBJ2-2	TGTGCCAGCAGTTTAAGACTTCCCAGCACCGGGGAGCTGTTTTTT	CASSLRLPSTGELFF
-	TRBV25-1	16	-	TRBJ1-2	TGTGCCAGCAGTGACCCTCGTGAAGGGAGCACAGGGGGCTACACCTTC	CASSDPREGSTGGYTF
-	TRBV2	15	-	TRBJ1-5	TGTGCCAGCAGTGACATTCCAGGGGTGAATCAGCCCCAGCATTTT	CASSDIPGVNQPQHF
TRBD1	TRBV6-5	13	-	TRBJ1-2	TGTGCCAGCAGTGCTGGGACAGGGCTTGGCTACACCTTC	CASSAGTGLGYTF
-	TRBV27	16	-	TRBJ2-4	TGTGCCAGCAGTCCCCCCTCCGCGCAGTCCAAAAACATTCAGTACTTC	CASSPPSAQSKNIQYF
-	TRBV4-2	13	-	TRBJ2-1	TGTGCCAGCAGCCTCACCCTGGCCGTCGAGCAGTTCTTC	CASSLTLAVEQFF
-	TRBV5-1	14	-	TRBJ2-7	TGCGCCAGCAGCCCCGAAGGGGGTGGTTACGAGCAGTACTTC	CASSPEGGGYEQYF
-	TRBV6-5	14	-	TRBJ1-5	TGTGCCAGCAGCCCGTCAGGGTGGGGTCAGCCCCAGCATTTT	CASSPSGWGQPQHF
-	TRBV4-2	16	-	TRBJ1-3	TGTGCCAGCAGCCAGAGCCTATTAAGCTCTGGAAACACCATATATTTT	CASSQSLLSSGNTIYF